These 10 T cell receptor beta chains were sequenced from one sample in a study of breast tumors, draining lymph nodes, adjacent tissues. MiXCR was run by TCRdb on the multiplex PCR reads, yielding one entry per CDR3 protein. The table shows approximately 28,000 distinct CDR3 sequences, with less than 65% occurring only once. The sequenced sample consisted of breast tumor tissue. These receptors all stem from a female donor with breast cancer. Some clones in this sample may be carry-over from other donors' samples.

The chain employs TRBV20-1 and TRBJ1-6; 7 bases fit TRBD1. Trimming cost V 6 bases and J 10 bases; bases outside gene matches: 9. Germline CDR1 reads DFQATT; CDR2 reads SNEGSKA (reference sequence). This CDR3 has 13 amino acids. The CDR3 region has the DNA TGCAGTGCCAGGGACAGTTACGGCTCACCCCTCCACTTT. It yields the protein CSARDSYGSPLHF.

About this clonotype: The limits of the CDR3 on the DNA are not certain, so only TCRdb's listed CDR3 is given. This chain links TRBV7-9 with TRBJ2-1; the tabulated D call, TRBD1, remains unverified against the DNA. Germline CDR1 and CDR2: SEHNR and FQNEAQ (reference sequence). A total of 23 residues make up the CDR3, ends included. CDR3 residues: CASSPTRQLFTSVPPVDYNEQFF.

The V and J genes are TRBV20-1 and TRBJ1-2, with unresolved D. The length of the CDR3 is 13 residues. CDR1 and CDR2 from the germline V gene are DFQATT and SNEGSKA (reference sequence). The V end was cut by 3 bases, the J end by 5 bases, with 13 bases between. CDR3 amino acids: CSASGSSRYGYTF. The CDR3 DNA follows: TGCAGTGCTAGCGGATCATCGCGATATGGCTACACCTTC.

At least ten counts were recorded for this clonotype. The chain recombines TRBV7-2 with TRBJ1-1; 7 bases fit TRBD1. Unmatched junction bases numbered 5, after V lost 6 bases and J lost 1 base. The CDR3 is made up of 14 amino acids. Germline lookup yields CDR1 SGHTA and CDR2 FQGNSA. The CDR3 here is CASRKGAGNTEAFF. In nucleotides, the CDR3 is TGTGCCAGCAGAAAGGGGGCAGGGAACACTGAAGCTTTCTTT.

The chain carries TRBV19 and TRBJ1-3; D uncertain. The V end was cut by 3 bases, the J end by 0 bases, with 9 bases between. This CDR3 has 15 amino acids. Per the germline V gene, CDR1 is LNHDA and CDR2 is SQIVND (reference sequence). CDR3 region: CASSISADSGNTIYF. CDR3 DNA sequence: TGTGCCAGTAGTATTTCGGCTGACTCTGGAAACACCATATATTTT.

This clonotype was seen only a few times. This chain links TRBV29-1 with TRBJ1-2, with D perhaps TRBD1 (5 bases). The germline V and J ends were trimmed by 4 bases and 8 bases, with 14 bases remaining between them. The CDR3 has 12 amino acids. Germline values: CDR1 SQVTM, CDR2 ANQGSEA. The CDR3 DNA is TGCAGCGTTGTTCCGACAGAGGAGGGCTACACCTTC. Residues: CSVVPTEEGYTF.

The CDR3 nucleotides read TGCAGCGTTGAAGATGACAAGCGGAGTGAGCAGTTCTTC. It codes for CSVEDDKRSEQFF. The genes are TRBV29-1 and TRBJ2-1; a weak D match, TRBD2 (5 bases). Germline CDR1 reads SQVTM; CDR2 reads ANQGSEA. This CDR3 is built from 13 residues. V gave up 0 bases and J gave up 9 bases, with 12 bases separating them.

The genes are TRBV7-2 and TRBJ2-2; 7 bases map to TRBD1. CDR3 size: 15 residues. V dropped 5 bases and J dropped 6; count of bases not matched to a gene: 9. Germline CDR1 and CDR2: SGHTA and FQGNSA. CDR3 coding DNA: TGTGCCAGCAGCCTACGGAGAGACAGGGCCGGGGAGCTGTTTTTT. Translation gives CASSLRRDRAGELFF.

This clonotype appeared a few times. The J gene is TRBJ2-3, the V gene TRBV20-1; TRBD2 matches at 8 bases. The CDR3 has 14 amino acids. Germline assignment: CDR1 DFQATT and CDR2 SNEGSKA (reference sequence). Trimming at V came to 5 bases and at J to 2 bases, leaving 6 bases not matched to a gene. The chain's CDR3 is CSADGLALTDTQYF. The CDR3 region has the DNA TGCAGTGCTGACGGACTAGCCCTCACAGATACGCAGTATTTT.

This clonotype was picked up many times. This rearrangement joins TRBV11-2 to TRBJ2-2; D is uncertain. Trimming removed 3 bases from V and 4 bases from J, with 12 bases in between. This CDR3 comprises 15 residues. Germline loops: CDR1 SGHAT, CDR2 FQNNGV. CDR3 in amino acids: CASSLLRTSTGELFF. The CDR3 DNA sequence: TGTGCCAGCAGCTTGCTGCGCACTTCCACCGGGGAGCTGTTTTTT. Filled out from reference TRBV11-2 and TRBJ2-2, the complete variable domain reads EAGVAQSPRYKIIEKRQSVAFWCNPISGHATLYWYQQILGQGPKLLIQFQNNGVVDDSQLPKDRFSAERLKGVDSTLKIQPAKLEDSAVYLCASSLLRTSTGELFFGEGSRLTVL.